This TCR beta chain was recovered during a study of PD-1 blockade in mismatch repair-deficient tumors. There are 13 residues in the CDR3. V gave up 3 bases and J gave up 4 bases, with 9 bases separating them. Germline V gene lookup returns CDR1 MNHEY and CDR2 SVGAGI. This table comes from immunoSEQ multiplex PCR, and its TCRdb copy is limited to in-frame clones, with some not included. The data show some 120,000 clones, with 88% seen just once and over 9.5% held by the top ten. The rearrangement links TRBV6-5 to TRBJ1-2, with a tentative D call TRBD1 (5 bases). This specimen was peripheral blood, taken just over 70 weeks after starting pembrolizumab. This sequence originates from an adult with mismatch repair-deficient cancer. The chain's CDR3 is CASSYGGTYGYTF. Here the CDR3 DNA reads TGTGCCAGCAGTTATGGGGGTACCTATGGCTACACCTTC.